Described below is a single TCR beta chain sequence and its context. Its antigen is unidentified. This record comes from a study of T cells in Graves' hyperthyroidism and ophthalmopathy. Turning to the study itself: The initial diagnosis was the point when peripheral blood was collected, ahead of any treatment.

The PBMCs were sourced from fresh peripheral blood (10 ml). General study findings and limits: Most expanded thyroid clonotypes above 0.001 also appeared in blood. A model using 13 V-J features told ophthalmopathy apart from stable hyperthyroidism.

Researchers amplified the TCR beta CDR3 regions from RNA transcripts. A set of HTBI primers served as the primers for a first-round RT-PCR of the TCR CDR3. TCRdb ran MiXCR on the multiplex PCR reads and lists one entry per CDR3 protein. Seen here are about 350,000 distinct CDR3 sequences, 15% to 20% observed once, and the top ten hold about 16%. Source material: blood. This clonotype was sampled from a woman aged 40 to 49 with Graves' ophthalmopathy.

The CDR3 nucleotides are TGTGCCAGCAGCTTCTTTACGGGTAGCTCCTACGAGCAGTACTTC. This sequence encodes CASSFFTGSSYEQYF. J is TRBJ2-7 and V is TRBV7-2; no clear D gene. Deletions cut 3 bases from V and 0 bases from J, with 12 bases between. Germline lookup yields CDR1 SGHTA and CDR2 FQGNSA. CDR3 length: 15 residues.